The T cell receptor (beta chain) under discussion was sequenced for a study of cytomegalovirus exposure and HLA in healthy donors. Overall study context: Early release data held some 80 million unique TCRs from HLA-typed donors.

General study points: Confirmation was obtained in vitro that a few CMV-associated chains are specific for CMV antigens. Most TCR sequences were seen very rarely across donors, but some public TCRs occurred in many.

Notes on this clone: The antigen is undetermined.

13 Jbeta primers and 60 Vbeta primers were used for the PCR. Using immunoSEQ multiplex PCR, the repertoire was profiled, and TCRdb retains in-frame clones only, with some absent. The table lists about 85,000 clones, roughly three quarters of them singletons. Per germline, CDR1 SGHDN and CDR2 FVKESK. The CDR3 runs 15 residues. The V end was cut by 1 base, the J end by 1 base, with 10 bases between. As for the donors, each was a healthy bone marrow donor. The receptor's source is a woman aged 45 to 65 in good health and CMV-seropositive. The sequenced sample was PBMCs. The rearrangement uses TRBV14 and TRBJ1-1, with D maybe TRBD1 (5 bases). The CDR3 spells CASSQAATANTEAFF. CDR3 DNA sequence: TGTGCCAGCAGCCAAGCGGCGACAGCGAACACTGAAGCTTTCTTT.